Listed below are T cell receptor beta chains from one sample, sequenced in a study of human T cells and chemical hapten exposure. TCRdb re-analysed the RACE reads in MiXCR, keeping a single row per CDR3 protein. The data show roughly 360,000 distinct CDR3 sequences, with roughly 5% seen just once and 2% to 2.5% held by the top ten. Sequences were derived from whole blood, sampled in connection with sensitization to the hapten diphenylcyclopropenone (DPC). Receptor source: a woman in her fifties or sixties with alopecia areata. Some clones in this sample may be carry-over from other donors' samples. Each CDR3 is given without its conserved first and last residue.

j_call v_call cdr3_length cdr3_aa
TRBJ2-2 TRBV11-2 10 ASSYEVGELF
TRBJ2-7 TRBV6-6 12 ASSYRGTSYEQY
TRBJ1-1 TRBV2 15 ASRPGQGFVRSTEAF
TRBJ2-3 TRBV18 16 ASSTDRNRYRATDTQY
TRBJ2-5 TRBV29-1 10 SVAGAGETQY
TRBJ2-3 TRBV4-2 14 ASSPQEGGAANTQY
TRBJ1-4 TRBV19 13 ASSIVGQAQRELF
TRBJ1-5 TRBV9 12 ASSHGASNQPQH
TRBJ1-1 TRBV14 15 ASSQDLDGTVNTEAF
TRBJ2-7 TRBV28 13 ASTTPGGREDEQY
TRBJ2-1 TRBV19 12 ASRRGPTYNEQF
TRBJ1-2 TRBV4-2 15 ASSLTGVGQGGGGYT
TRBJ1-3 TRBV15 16 ATSIGLGGGHSGNTIY
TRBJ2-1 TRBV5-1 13 ASSLGDRGYNEQF
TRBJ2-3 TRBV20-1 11 SAIKGSTDTQY
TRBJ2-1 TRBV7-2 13 ASRRTSGSHNEQF